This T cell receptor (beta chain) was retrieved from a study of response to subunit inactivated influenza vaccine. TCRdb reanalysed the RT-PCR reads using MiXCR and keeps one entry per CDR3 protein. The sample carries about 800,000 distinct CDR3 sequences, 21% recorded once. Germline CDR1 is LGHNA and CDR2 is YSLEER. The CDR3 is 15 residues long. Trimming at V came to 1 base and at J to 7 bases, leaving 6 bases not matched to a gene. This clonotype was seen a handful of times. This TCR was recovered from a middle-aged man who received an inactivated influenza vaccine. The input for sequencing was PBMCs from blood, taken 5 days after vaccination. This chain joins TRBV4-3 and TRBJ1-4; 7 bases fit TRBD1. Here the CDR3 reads CASSQGNRGGEKLFF. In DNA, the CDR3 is TGCGCCAGCAGCCAAGGGAACAGGGGAGGTGAAAAACTGTTTTTT.